The 6 T cell receptor beta chains listed next were all sequenced from one sample in a study of blood T cell repertoires in COVID-19 (dated by TCRdb to 2020 to 2022). To prepare the library, the immunoSEQ multiplex PCR assay was applied. TCRdb provides this immuneACCESS table in a form limited to in-frame rearrangements. Some clones are lacking; in checked studies, under half of them reflect an unresolved V gene, and why the rest are absent is not known. The sample profile shows some 150,000 clones; about 85% of them were found once. The leading ten clones occupy around 0.63% of the sample. Sequenced sample: peripheral blood. The receptors derive from a man aged 60 to 75 with COVID-19, enrolled during active disease.

The V gene is TRBV3-1 (or the pseudogene TRBV3-2), the J gene TRBJ2-1; TRBD2 matches at 7 bases. The CDR3 spans 14 residues. Germline V gene data show CDR1 as LGHDT and CDR2 as YNNKEL (reference sequence). Germline trimming cut 0 bases from V and 8 bases from J; bases unmatched to any gene: 4. CDR3 sequence: CASSQEASGDEQFF. In DNA, the CDR3 is TGTGCCAGCAGCCAAGAGGCTAGCGGCGATGAGCAGTTCTTC.

Concerning this clone itself: At one boundary the junction diverges from the germline segment, which might be a read error. V is TRBV7-7 and J is TRBJ2-3; 8 bases are shared with TRBD2. Germline V gives CDR1 SSHAT, CDR2 FNYEAQ (reference sequence). The CDR3 spans 15 residues. The CDR3, as DNA: TGTGCTAGCAGCCCGGGGGGGGGCCCCGCAGATACGCAGTATTTT. Encoded protein: CASSPGGGPADTQYF.

This clone was seen a single time. The rearrangement links TRBV6-6 to TRBJ1-5; possible D gene TRBD1, 5 bases. Germline V CDR1 and CDR2: MNHNY, SVGAGI (reference sequence). V was pared by 7 bases and J by 8 bases, with 12 bases between. This CDR3 is built from 12 residues. The CDR3 loop is CASNPGREPQHF. DNA for the CDR3: TGTGCCAGCAACCCGGGCAGGGAGCCCCAGCATTTT.

The genes are TRBV6-5 and TRBJ1-6; 7 nucleotides agree with TRBD1. After removal of 6 bases from V and 8 bases from J, the junction contained 7 bases not matched to a gene. Germline CDR1 is MNHEY and CDR2 is SVGAGI. This CDR3 region has 14 residues. This CDR3 reads CASRETGPDSPLHF. CDR3 nucleotides: TGTGCCAGCAGGGAGACAGGGCCGGATTCACCCCTCCACTTT.

The chain recombines TRBV6-5 with TRBJ1-1; tentative D call: TRBD1 (6 bases). CDR1 is MNHEY, CDR2 SVGAGI, per germline. This CDR3 contains 13 residues. Trimming cost V 8 bases and J 6 bases, with 16 bases left between them. For the CDR3, the DNA is TGTGCCAGCGGGTGGCAGGGGTTTTCTGAAGCTTTCTTT. Its protein product is CASGWQGFSEAFF.

The chain uses TRBV18 and TRBJ2-1; TRBD1 matches at 10 bases. J lost 7 bases, V lost 5 bases, and 2 bases had no gene match. Per germline, CDR1 KGHSH and CDR2 LQKENI. CDR3 length: 13 amino acids. Here the CDR3 DNA reads TGTGCCAGCTCAGGACAGGGGGAGAATGAGCAGTTCTTC. Translation gives CASSGQGENEQFF.